The 10 T cell receptor beta chains given below trace back to one sample, sequenced in a study of response to subunit inactivated influenza vaccine. TCRdb independently ran MiXCR on the RT-PCR reads; one entry per CDR3 protein. The sample contains under 950,000 distinct CDR3 sequences, 21% of which appear only once. This material consisted of PBMCs from blood, taken 5 days after vaccination. These receptors were collected from a man aged 50 to 59 who received an inactivated influenza vaccine.

This clonotype was counted ten times or more. This chain links TRBV12-3 or TRBV12-4 with TRBJ2-5; 11 nucleotides match TRBD1. The CDR3 runs to 15 residues. V lost 5 bases to trimming and J lost 3 bases; unmatched junction nucleotides: 5. The CDR3 reads CASSGRDRGKETQYF. The CDR3 DNA reads as TGTGCCAGCAGTGGTCGGGACAGGGGGAAAGAGACCCAGTACTTC.

This clonotype appeared a few times. The chain recombines TRBV13 with TRBJ2-1, with 7 bases identical to TRBD2. The length of the CDR3 is 14 residues. V dropped 6 bases and J dropped 6; count of bases not matched to a gene: 8. Germline V gene sequence: CDR1 PRHDT, CDR2 FYEKMQ (reference sequence). The CDR3 nucleotides are TGTGCCAGCAGACGAGCGGGATACGGCAATGAGCAGTTCTTC. Its protein product is CASRRAGYGNEQFF.

The chain combines TRBV18 with TRBJ2-3; D is perhaps TRBD1 or TRBD2 (5 bases each). This CDR3 contains 12 residues. Germline V gene data show CDR1 as KGHSH and CDR2 as LQKENI. Trimming stripped 5 bases from V and 9 bases from J, with 12 bases between. This CDR3 reads CASSVGTATQYF. The CDR3, as DNA: TGTGCCAGCTCAGTCGGGACGGCAACGCAGTATTTT.

This rearrangement joins TRBV12-3 or TRBV12-4 to TRBJ1-1; no clear D gene. V lost 4 bases, J lost 11 bases, and 11 bases lay in between. The CDR3 length is 11 residues. CDR3 sequence (DNA): TGTGCCAGCAGTTACAACGGTGAGGCTTTCTTT. Its protein is CASSYNGEAFF.

This clonotype came up a few times. The chain recombines TRBV5-6 with TRBJ1-2, with D unresolved. The CDR3 totals 14 residues. Trimming stripped 3 bases from V and 0 bases from J, with 9 bases between. Germline CDR1 and CDR2: SGHDT and YYEEEE. The CDR3 nucleotides read TGTGCCAGCAGCTACATAAGTACTAACTATGGCTACACCTTC. Encoded protein: CASSYISTNYGYTF. Based on the CDR3 plus reference TRBV5-6 and TRBJ1-2, the full variable domain is DAGVTQSPTHLIKTRGQQVTLRCSPKSGHDTVSWYQQALGQGPQFIFQYYEEEERQRGNFPDRFSGHQFPNYSSELNVNALLLGDSALYLCASSYISTNYGYTFGSGTRLTVV.

This clonotype was seen a handful of times. The chain employs TRBV6-5 and TRBJ2-1; TRBD2 aligns across 12 bases. The V and J ends lost 0 bases and 5 bases, in that order; junction bases with no gene match: 8. CDR1 and CDR2 from the germline V gene are MNHEY and SVGAGI. The CDR3 covers 18 residues. Written as DNA, the CDR3 is TGTGCCAGCAGTTACTCGTACCCAGGACTAGCGGGAAACAATGAGCAGTTCTTC. This sequence encodes CASSYSYPGLAGNNEQFF.

The rearrangement uses TRBV24-1 and TRBJ2-3; TRBD1 agrees at 10 bases. CDR1 and CDR2 from the germline V gene are KGHDR and SFDVKD. The CDR3 has 13 amino acids. Germline trimming cut 9 bases from V and 6 bases from J; bases unmatched to any gene: 5. The CDR3 spells CATSGTGADTQYF. In DNA, the CDR3 is TGTGCCACCTCCGGGACAGGGGCCGATACGCAGTATTTT.

V usage is TRBV11-2 and J usage is TRBJ2-3; the match to TRBD1 covers 9 bases. Germline CDR1 SGHAT, CDR2 FQNNGV. V lost 2 bases to trimming and J lost 4 bases; unmatched junction nucleotides: 10. This CDR3 has 17 amino acids. CDR3 sequence (DNA): TGTGCCAGCAGCTTAATTCCCGGGACAGGGCTCGCAGATACGCAGTATTTT. Its protein product is CASSLIPGTGLADTQYF.

The rearrangement uses TRBV4-1 and TRBJ2-1; the D gene is possibly TRBD2 (5 bases). Per germline, CDR1 MGHRA and CDR2 YSYEKL. This CDR3 region has 15 residues. Trimming shortened V by 0 bases and J by 9 bases, and 15 bases separated the two germline ends. The CDR3 reads CASSQENWRTGEQFF. Here the CDR3 DNA reads TGCGCCAGCAGCCAAGAAAATTGGAGGACCGGTGAGCAGTTCTTC.

The sample holds a few counts of this clonotype. The chain combines TRBV4-3 with TRBJ1-1; D call uncertain. V lost 0 bases and J 4 bases, leaving 6 bases between the germline ends. Germline V gene sequence: CDR1 LGHNA, CDR2 YSLEER. The CDR3 is 13 residues long. The CDR3 region has the DNA TGCGCCAGCAGCCAAGAGATAGCCACTGAAGCTTTCTTT. It codes for CASSQEIATEAFF.